These T cell receptor beta chains were read from a single sample in a study of breast tumors, draining lymph nodes, adjacent tissues. TCRdb reanalysed the multiplex PCR reads using MiXCR and keeps one entry per CDR3 protein. The data show tens of thousands of distinct CDR3 sequences, more than 20% seen once. Sequenced input: breast tumor tissue. These receptor sequences come from a female donor with breast cancer. Some clones in this sample may be carry-over from other donors' samples. Both conserved end residues are part of each CDR3. The order of the fields is D gene, J gene, clone size, V gene, CDR3 DNA, CDR3 protein. The D gene is left open where the match is weak. Clone size is stated in some rows and not others, as once, few, many or a class when expanded.

D gene: TRBD1
J gene: TRBJ2-1
clone size: many
V gene: TRBV6-1
CDR3 DNA: TGTGCCAGCAGTGAGGGGACAGGGACCTACAATGAGCAGTTCTTC
CDR3 protein: CASSEGTGTYNEQFF

D gene: NA
J gene: TRBJ2-3
clone size: NA
V gene: TRBV7-8
CDR3 DNA: TGTGCCAGCAGCTTAGCGGGAGATGGTACAGATACGCAGTATTTT
CDR3 protein: CASSLAGDGTDTQYF

D gene: NA
J gene: TRBJ2-2
clone size: many
V gene: TRBV20-1
CDR3 DNA: TGCAGAGCTCAGGGGCACACCGGGGAGCTGTTTTTT
CDR3 protein: CRAQGHTGELFF

D gene: TRBD2
J gene: TRBJ2-5
clone size: many
V gene: TRBV5-8
CDR3 DNA: TGTGCCAGCAGCCCAGGACTAGCGGGGGGGCCGGAGGAGACCCAGTACTTC
CDR3 protein: CASSPGLAGGPEETQYF

D gene: NA
J gene: TRBJ2-3
clone size: many
V gene: TRBV5-8
CDR3 DNA: TGTGCCAGCAGCCGCGGTGTGAAACCTAGCACAGATACGCAGTATTTT
CDR3 protein: CASSRGVKPSTDTQYF

D gene: NA
J gene: TRBJ2-2
clone size: many
V gene: TRBV7-7
CDR3 DNA: TGTGCTAGCAGCACTTCCCTAGCGACAGACACCGGGGAGCTGTTTTTT
CDR3 protein: CASSTSLATDTGELFF

D gene: TRBD1
J gene: TRBJ2-5
clone size: few
V gene: TRBV6-5
CDR3 DNA: TGTGCCAGCACTACCCGGGACAGCAAGTACCAAGAGACCCAGTACTTC
CDR3 protein: CASTTRDSKYQETQYF

D gene: NA
J gene: TRBJ1-5
clone size: many
V gene: TRBV7-9
CDR3 DNA: TGTGCCAGCGGGGGGGCTTTTGGCAATCAGCCCCAGCATTTT
CDR3 protein: CASGGAFGNQPQHF

D gene: NA
J gene: TRBJ1-4
clone size: many
V gene: TRBV6-6
CDR3 DNA: TGTGCCAGCAGTTACTCGGGGAAAGAAAAACTGTTTTTT
CDR3 protein: CASSYSGKEKLFF

D gene: TRBD1
J gene: TRBJ2-6
clone size: many
V gene: TRBV12-3/TRBV12-4
CDR3 DNA: TGTGCCAGCAGCCCCGGACAGGGGGCCGGGGCCAACGTCCTGACTTTC
CDR3 protein: CASSPGQGAGANVLTF

D gene: TRBD1
J gene: TRBJ1-2
clone size: many
V gene: TRBV11-3
CDR3 DNA: TGTGCCAGCAGCCACGCCTGGGACAGGGATTCCGAACTATTCGGCTACACCTTC
CDR3 protein: CASSHAWDRDSELFGYTF

D gene: NA
J gene: TRBJ2-7
clone size: many
V gene: TRBV28
CDR3 DNA: TGTGCCAGCAGACCGTCGACGGGGCACCCGCTTCCCTACGAGCAGTACTTC
CDR3 protein: CASRPSTGHPLPYEQYF

D gene: NA
J gene: TRBJ1-2
clone size: many
V gene: TRBV6-4
CDR3 DNA: TGTGCCAGCAGCTCAGGGGAAGGCTACACCTTC
CDR3 protein: CASSSGEGYTF

D gene: NA
J gene: TRBJ1-5
clone size: many
V gene: TRBV4-2
CDR3 DNA: TGTGCCAGCAGCCAAGAGACAGTAGGGCCGCAGCCCCAGCATTTT
CDR3 protein: CASSQETVGPQPQHF

D gene: NA
J gene: TRBJ1-6
clone size: many
V gene: TRBV6-6
CDR3 DNA: TGTGCCAGCAGTTTCGGTGGCAGGGACTCCTATAATTCACCCCTCCACTTT
CDR3 protein: CASSFGGRDSYNSPLHF

D gene: TRBD2
J gene: TRBJ2-1
clone size: many
V gene: TRBV6-4
CDR3 DNA: TGTGCCAGCCGAACCGGGACTAGCGGATACAATGAGCAGTTCTTC
CDR3 protein: CASRTGTSGYNEQFF

D gene: TRBD2
J gene: TRBJ2-7
clone size: many
V gene: TRBV7-9
CDR3 DNA: TGTGCCAGCAGCCCTGTCGGGGGGGACTACGAGCAGTACTTC
CDR3 protein: CASSPVGGDYEQYF

D gene: NA
J gene: TRBJ2-3
clone size: NA
V gene: TRBV24-1
CDR3 DNA: TGTGCCACCAGTGCGCACAGGGCCACAGATACGCAGTATTTT
CDR3 protein: CATSAHRATDTQYF

D gene: NA
J gene: TRBJ1-2
clone size: many
V gene: TRBV2
CDR3 DNA: TGTGCCAGCAGTGTTCAGCCGGAACTGGGCTATGGCTACACCTTC
CDR3 protein: CASSVQPELGYGYTF

D gene: NA
J gene: TRBJ2-1
clone size: many
V gene: TRBV13
CDR3 DNA: TGTGCCAGCAGCTTCGGACGGGACAATGAGCAGTTCTTC
CDR3 protein: CASSFGRDNEQFF

D gene: NA
J gene: TRBJ2-5
clone size: many
V gene: TRBV11-2
CDR3 DNA: TGTGCCAGCAGCGGGATGCCGGGGCAAGAGACCCAGTACTTC
CDR3 protein: CASSGMPGQETQYF

D gene: NA
J gene: TRBJ2-1
clone size: many
V gene: TRBV7-9
CDR3 DNA: TGTGCCAGCAGCTCAACGGGCCTTAGCTCCTACAATGAGCAGTTCTTC
CDR3 protein: CASSSTGLSSYNEQFF

D gene: NA
J gene: TRBJ1-4
clone size: many
V gene: TRBV10-3
CDR3 DNA: TGTGCCATCAGTAAGCCGGGCACCGGGGAAAAACTGTTTTTT
CDR3 protein: CAISKPGTGEKLFF

D gene: TRBD1
J gene: TRBJ1-4
clone size: NA
V gene: TRBV28
CDR3 DNA: TGTGCCAGCAGTTTCTTGGCCCACAGGGGTGGGGAAAAACTGTTTTTT
CDR3 protein: CASSFLAHRGGEKLFF

D gene: TRBD1
J gene: TRBJ1-1
clone size: few
V gene: TRBV20-1
CDR3 DNA: TGCAGTGCTAGAGTCGTCCCGGGACAGGGTCTGGACACTGAAGCTTTCTTT
CDR3 protein: CSARVVPGQGLDTEAFF

D gene: NA
J gene: TRBJ1-4
clone size: few
V gene: TRBV3-1
CDR3 DNA: TGTGCCAGCAGCCAAGTCTCGGGGGGTATGGATGAAAAACTGTTTTTT
CDR3 protein: CASSQVSGGMDEKLFF

D gene: TRBD1
J gene: TRBJ1-4
clone size: medium-sized
V gene: TRBV20-1
CDR3 DNA: TGCAGTGCCCCGGACAGGAACACAAAACTGTTTTTT
CDR3 protein: CSAPDRNTKLFF

D gene: NA
J gene: TRBJ1-5
clone size: NA
V gene: TRBV19
CDR3 DNA: TGTGCCAGTTCCGAAGGCTTTACTAGCAATCAGCCCCAGCATTTT
CDR3 protein: CASSEGFTSNQPQHF

D gene: NA
J gene: TRBJ2-3
clone size: many
V gene: TRBV7-2
CDR3 DNA: TGTGCCAGCAGCTTAGGCTACACAGATACGCAGTATTTT
CDR3 protein: CASSLGYTDTQYF

D gene: NA
J gene: TRBJ2-3
clone size: many
V gene: TRBV5-8
CDR3 DNA: TGTGCCAGCAGCAGGGACCCCCCAGATACGCAGTATTTT
CDR3 protein: CASSRDPPDTQYF

D gene: NA
J gene: TRBJ2-2
clone size: many
V gene: TRBV5-1
CDR3 DNA: TGCGCCAGCAGCTTGCGGGGCCGGGACAGGGAGCTGTTTTTT
CDR3 protein: CASSLRGRDRELFF

D gene: TRBD1
J gene: TRBJ1-2
clone size: many
V gene: TRBV5-1
CDR3 DNA: TGCGCCAGCAGCCAAGGGACAGGCCAACGAAGCTACACCTTC
CDR3 protein: CASSQGTGQRSYTF

D gene: NA
J gene: TRBJ1-5
clone size: NA
V gene: TRBV4-1
CDR3 DNA: TGCGCCAGCAGCCAAGAAGAGTATAGCAATCAGCCCCAGCATTTT
CDR3 protein: CASSQEEYSNQPQHF

D gene: NA
J gene: TRBJ2-1
clone size: many
V gene: TRBV4-2
CDR3 DNA: TGTGCCAGCAGCCAAGTGACCCACAATGAGCAGTTCTTC
CDR3 protein: CASSQVTHNEQFF

D gene: NA
J gene: TRBJ2-3
clone size: many
V gene: TRBV7-7
CDR3 DNA: TGTGCCAGCAGCCCTTCGACCGCTCTCGCAGATACGCAGTATTTT
CDR3 protein: CASSPSTALADTQYF

D gene: NA
J gene: TRBJ1-5
clone size: few
V gene: TRBV16
CDR3 DNA: TGTGCCAGCAGCCAAACTAGCAATCAGCCCCAGCATTTT
CDR3 protein: CASSQTSNQPQHF

D gene: NA
J gene: TRBJ1-2
clone size: many
V gene: TRBV7-9
CDR3 DNA: TGTGCCAGCAGCTTAGGGATGGCAACGAGTGGCTACACCTTC
CDR3 protein: CASSLGMATSGYTF

D gene: TRBD1
J gene: TRBJ1-2
clone size: many
V gene: TRBV6-1
CDR3 DNA: TGTGCCAGCAGTGAAGGACAGGGGGCCGATGGCTACACCTTC
CDR3 protein: CASSEGQGADGYTF

D gene: NA
J gene: TRBJ1-6
clone size: many
V gene: TRBV20-1
CDR3 DNA: TGCAGTGCTTGGAACAGGCACTATAATTCACCCCTCCACTTT
CDR3 protein: CSAWNRHYNSPLHF

D gene: NA
J gene: TRBJ1-2
clone size: NA
V gene: TRBV28
CDR3 DNA: TGTGCCAGCAGTTTAGGGGGGGCTCCAGGTGGCTACACCTTC
CDR3 protein: CASSLGGAPGGYTF

D gene: NA
J gene: TRBJ1-5
clone size: few
V gene: TRBV28
CDR3 DNA: TGTGCCGTCGAGGCGGCAGGTAGCAATCAGCCCCAGCATTTT
CDR3 protein: CAVEAAGSNQPQHF

D gene: TRBD2
J gene: TRBJ2-7
clone size: many
V gene: TRBV30
CDR3 DNA: TGTGCCTGGACCAAAGGGACTAGCGGCGAGCAGTACTTC
CDR3 protein: CAWTKGTSGEQYF

D gene: TRBD1
J gene: TRBJ1-4
clone size: many
V gene: TRBV6-5
CDR3 DNA: TGTGCCAGCAGTTACTCTATCCGGGACAGGAGGCCAAATGAAAAACTGTTTTTT
CDR3 protein: CASSYSIRDRRPNEKLFF

D gene: NA
J gene: TRBJ1-2
clone size: NA
V gene: TRBV6-1
CDR3 DNA: TGTGCCAGCACAGAGGGAGGTACTAACTATGGCTACACCTTC
CDR3 protein: CASTEGGTNYGYTF

D gene: NA
J gene: TRBJ2-7
clone size: many
V gene: TRBV7-9
CDR3 DNA: TGTGCCAGCAGCTTAGCTTATTACGAGCAGTACTTC
CDR3 protein: CASSLAYYEQYF

D gene: NA
J gene: TRBJ2-3
clone size: many
V gene: TRBV9
CDR3 DNA: TGTGCCAGCAGCGAGGACGGAACAATTAGCACAGATACGCAGTATTTT
CDR3 protein: CASSEDGTISTDTQYF

D gene: TRBD1
J gene: TRBJ1-5
clone size: many
V gene: TRBV6-6
CDR3 DNA: TGTGCCAGCAGGACAGGGGGGAATAGCAATCAGCCCCAGCATTTT
CDR3 protein: CASRTGGNSNQPQHF

D gene: TRBD2
J gene: TRBJ2-7
clone size: NA
V gene: TRBV20-1
CDR3 DNA: TGCAGTGCTGGTAGCGGGGGGGCCTACGAGCAGTACTTC
CDR3 protein: CSAGSGGAYEQYF

D gene: NA
J gene: TRBJ2-2
clone size: few
V gene: TRBV18
CDR3 DNA: TGTGCCAGCTCACCCTTCACCGGGACTCTACAGGGTCCCGGGGAGCTGTTTTTT
CDR3 protein: CASSPFTGTLQGPGELFF

D gene: NA
J gene: TRBJ1-2
clone size: many
V gene: TRBV7-9
CDR3 DNA: TGTGCCAGCACGCTCTATCGGTCACAAGGCTACACCTTC
CDR3 protein: CASTLYRSQGYTF

D gene: NA
J gene: TRBJ2-1
clone size: medium-sized
V gene: TRBV20-1
CDR3 DNA: TGCAGTGCTAGGAGGGACACGGGGACCTACAATGAGCAGTTCTTC
CDR3 protein: CSARRDTGTYNEQFF

D gene: NA
J gene: TRBJ2-5
clone size: many
V gene: TRBV20-1
CDR3 DNA: TGCAGTGCTAGAGGGGGCAGGGAGACCCAGTACTTC
CDR3 protein: CSARGGRETQYF

D gene: NA
J gene: TRBJ1-1
clone size: few
V gene: TRBV19
CDR3 DNA: TGTGCCAGTAGTATAGACCAGGGTGCAGCTTTCTTT
CDR3 protein: CASSIDQGAAFF

D gene: NA
J gene: TRBJ2-1
clone size: NA
V gene: TRBV6-2/TRBV6-3
CDR3 DNA: TGTGCCAGCAGTTACTATCCATTCAATGAGCAGTTCTTC
CDR3 protein: CASSYYPFNEQFF

D gene: NA
J gene: TRBJ1-6
clone size: once
V gene: TRBV28
CDR3 DNA: TGTGTCACCAAGCTACAAGAGTCACCTCTCCACTTT
CDR3 protein: CVTKLQESPLHF

D gene: NA
J gene: TRBJ1-6
clone size: many
V gene: TRBV5-1
CDR3 DNA: TGCGCCAGCAGCTTGGTCCAGGGAGCCCCTAATTCACCCCTCCACTTT
CDR3 protein: CASSLVQGAPNSPLHF

D gene: NA
J gene: TRBJ2-1
clone size: many
V gene: TRBV7-8
CDR3 DNA: TGTGCCAGCAGCTTAGTTTTAAGTTACAATGAGCAGTTCTTC
CDR3 protein: CASSLVLSYNEQFF

D gene: NA
J gene: TRBJ2-3
clone size: many
V gene: TRBV2
CDR3 DNA: TGTGCCAGCAGTGCCTCCCCTAGCGCCAGCACAGATACGCAGTATTTT
CDR3 protein: CASSASPSASTDTQYF

D gene: TRBD1
J gene: TRBJ2-7
clone size: many
V gene: TRBV6-1
CDR3 DNA: TGTGCCAGCAGTCCGACAGGGAACTCTGTCGAGCAGTACTTC
CDR3 protein: CASSPTGNSVEQYF

D gene: TRBD2
J gene: TRBJ2-2
clone size: many
V gene: TRBV7-9
CDR3 DNA: TGTGCCAGCAGCGACCTAGCGGGGGGGGCCGGGGAGCTGTTTTTT
CDR3 protein: CASSDLAGGAGELFF